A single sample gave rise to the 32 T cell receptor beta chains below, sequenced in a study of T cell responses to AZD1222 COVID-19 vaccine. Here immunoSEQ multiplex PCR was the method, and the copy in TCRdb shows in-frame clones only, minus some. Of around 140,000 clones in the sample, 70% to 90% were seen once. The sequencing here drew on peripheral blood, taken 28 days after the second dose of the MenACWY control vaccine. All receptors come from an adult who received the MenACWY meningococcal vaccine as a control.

The DNA for the CDR3 is TGTGCCAGCAGCTCAAAGCGGACTAGAATCAATGAGCAGTTCTTC. This codes for CASSSKRTRINEQFF. The V gene is TRBV7-8, the J gene TRBJ2-1, with 7 positions matching TRBD2. With V trimmed by 4 bases and J by 6 bases, 9 bases remained unmatched. Per germline, CDR1 SGHVS and CDR2 FQNEAQ. This CDR3 is 15 amino acids long.

The DNA of the CDR3 is TGTGCCAGCAGCTTAGAGGGGTCTCGGACTGGCGGCTACACCTTC. This translates into CASSLEGSRTGGYTF. The V and J genes are TRBV7-2 and TRBJ1-2; perhaps TRBD1 as D (5 bases). V lost 1 base and J lost 8, with 17 bases in between. Germline CDR1 and CDR2: SGHTA and FQGNSA. This CDR3 comprises 15 residues.

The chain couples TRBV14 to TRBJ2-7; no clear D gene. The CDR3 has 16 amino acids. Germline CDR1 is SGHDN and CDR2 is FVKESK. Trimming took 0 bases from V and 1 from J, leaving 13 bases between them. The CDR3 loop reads CASSQDQAFGSYEQYF. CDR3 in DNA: TGTGCCAGCAGCCAAGATCAGGCGTTTGGTTCCTACGAGCAGTACTTC.

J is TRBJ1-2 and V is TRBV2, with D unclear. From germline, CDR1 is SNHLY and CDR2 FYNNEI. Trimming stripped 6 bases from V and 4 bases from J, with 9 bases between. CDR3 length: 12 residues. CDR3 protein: CASSQRAYGYTF. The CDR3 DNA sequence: TGTGCCAGCAGCCAGAGGGCCTATGGCTACACCTTC.

The CDR3 region has the DNA TGTGCCAGCAGTTTTTTCCGGGGGACTAATGAAAAACTGTTTTTT. It encodes CASSFFRGTNEKLFF. The chain couples TRBV6-5 to TRBJ1-4, with D perhaps matching TRBD1 (5 bases). With 4 bases removed from V and 2 bases from J, the gap between germline ends came to 11 bases. The length of the CDR3 is 15 residues. The V gene's germline CDR1 is MNHEY and CDR2 SVGAGI.

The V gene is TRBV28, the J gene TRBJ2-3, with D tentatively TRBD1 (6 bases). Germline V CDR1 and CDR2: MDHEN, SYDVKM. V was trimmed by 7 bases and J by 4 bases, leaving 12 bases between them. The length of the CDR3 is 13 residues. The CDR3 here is CASTIQGADTQYF. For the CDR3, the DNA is TGTGCCAGCACCATACAGGGCGCAGATACGCAGTATTTT.

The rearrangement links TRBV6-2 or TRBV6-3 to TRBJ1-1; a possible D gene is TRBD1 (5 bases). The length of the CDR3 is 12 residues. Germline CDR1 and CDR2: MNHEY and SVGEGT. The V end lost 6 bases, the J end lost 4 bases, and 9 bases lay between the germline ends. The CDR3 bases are TGTGCCAGCAGCCGAGGGGCCACTGAAGCTTTCTTT. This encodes CASSRGATEAFF.

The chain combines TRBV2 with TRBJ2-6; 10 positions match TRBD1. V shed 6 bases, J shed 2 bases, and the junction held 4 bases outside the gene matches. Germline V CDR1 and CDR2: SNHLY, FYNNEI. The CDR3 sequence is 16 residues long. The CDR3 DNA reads TGTGCCAGCAGGAGGACAGGGGGAACTGGGGCCAACGTCCTGACTTTC. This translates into CASRRTGGTGANVLTF.

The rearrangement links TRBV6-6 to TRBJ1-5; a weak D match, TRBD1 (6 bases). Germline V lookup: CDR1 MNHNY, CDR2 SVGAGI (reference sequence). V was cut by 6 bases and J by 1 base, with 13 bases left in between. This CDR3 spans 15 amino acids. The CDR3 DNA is TGTGCCAGCAGCAGGGGAGGGGCCAGCAATCAGCCCCAGCATTTT. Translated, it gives CASSRGGASNQPQHF.

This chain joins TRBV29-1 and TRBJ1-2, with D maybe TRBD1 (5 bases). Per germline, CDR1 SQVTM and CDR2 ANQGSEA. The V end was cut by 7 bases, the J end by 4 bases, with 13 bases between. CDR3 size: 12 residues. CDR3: CSDRDRPYGYTF. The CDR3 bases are TGCAGCGACCGGGACCGACCCTATGGCTACACCTTC.

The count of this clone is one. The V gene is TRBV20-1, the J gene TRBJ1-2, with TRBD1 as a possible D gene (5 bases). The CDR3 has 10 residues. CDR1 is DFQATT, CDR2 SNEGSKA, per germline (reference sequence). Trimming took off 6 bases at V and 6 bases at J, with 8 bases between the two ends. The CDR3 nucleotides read TGCAGTGCAAAGGGGAATGGCTACACCTTC. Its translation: CSAKGNGYTF.

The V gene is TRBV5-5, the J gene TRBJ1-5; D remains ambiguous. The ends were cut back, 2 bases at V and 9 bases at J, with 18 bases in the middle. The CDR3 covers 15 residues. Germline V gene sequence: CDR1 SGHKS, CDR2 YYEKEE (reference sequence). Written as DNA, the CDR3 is TGTGCCAGCAGCTTTCGTTCCGGGATGGCAGTGCCCCAGCATTTT. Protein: CASSFRSGMAVPQHF.

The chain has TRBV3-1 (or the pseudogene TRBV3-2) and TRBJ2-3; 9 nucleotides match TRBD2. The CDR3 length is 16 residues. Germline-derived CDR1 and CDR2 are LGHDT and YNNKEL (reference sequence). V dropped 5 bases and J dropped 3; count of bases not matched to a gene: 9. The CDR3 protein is CASSNAGGFGTDTQYF. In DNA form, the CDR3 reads TGTGCCAGCAGCAACGCGGGAGGGTTTGGGACAGATACGCAGTATTTT.

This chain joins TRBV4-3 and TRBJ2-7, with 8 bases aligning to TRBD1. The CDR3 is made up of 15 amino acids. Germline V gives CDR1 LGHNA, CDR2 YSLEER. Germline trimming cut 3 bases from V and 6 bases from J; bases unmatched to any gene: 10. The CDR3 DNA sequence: TGCGCCAGCAGCCAGGTAGGACAGGGCTTGGTCGAGCAGTACTTC. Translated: CASSQVGQGLVEQYF.

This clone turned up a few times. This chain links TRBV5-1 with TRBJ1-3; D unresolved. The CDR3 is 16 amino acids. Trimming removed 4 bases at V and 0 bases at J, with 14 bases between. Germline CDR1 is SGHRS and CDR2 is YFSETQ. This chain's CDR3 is CASSLPGESSGNTIYF. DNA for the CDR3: TGCGCCAGCAGCCTCCCCGGGGAGAGCTCTGGAAACACCATATATTTT. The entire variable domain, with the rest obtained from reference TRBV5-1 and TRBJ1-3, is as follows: KAGVTQTPRYLIKTRGQQVTLSCSPISGHRSVSWYQQTPGQGLQFLFEYFSETQRNKGNFPGRFSGRQFSNSRSEMNVSTLELGDSALYLCASSLPGESSGNTIYFGEGSWLTVV.

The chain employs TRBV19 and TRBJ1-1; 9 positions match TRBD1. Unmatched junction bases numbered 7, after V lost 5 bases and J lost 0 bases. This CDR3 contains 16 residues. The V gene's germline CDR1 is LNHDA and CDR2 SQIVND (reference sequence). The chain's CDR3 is CASSAGTGRMNTEAFF. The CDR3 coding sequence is TGTGCCAGTAGTGCCGGGACAGGGCGGATGAACACTGAAGCTTTCTTT.

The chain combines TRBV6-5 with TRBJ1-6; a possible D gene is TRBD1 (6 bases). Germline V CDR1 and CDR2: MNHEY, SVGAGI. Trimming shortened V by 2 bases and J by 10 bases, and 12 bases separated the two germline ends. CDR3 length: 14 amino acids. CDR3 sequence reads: CASSYNRDTSPLHF. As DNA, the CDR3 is TGTGCCAGCAGTTACAACCGGGACACCTCACCCCTCCACTTT.

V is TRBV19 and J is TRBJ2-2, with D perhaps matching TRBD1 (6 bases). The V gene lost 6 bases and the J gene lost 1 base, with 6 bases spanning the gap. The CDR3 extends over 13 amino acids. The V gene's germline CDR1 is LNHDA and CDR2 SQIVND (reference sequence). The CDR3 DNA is TGTGCCAGTAGACAGGGGAACACCGGGGAGCTGTTTTTT. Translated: CASRQGNTGELFF.

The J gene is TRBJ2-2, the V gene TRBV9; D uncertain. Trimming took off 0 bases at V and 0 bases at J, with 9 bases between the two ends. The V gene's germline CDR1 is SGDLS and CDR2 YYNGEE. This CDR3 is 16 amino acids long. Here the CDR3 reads CASSVGHNANTGELFF. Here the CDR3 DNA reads TGTGCCAGCAGCGTAGGTCACAACGCGAACACCGGGGAGCTGTTTTTT.

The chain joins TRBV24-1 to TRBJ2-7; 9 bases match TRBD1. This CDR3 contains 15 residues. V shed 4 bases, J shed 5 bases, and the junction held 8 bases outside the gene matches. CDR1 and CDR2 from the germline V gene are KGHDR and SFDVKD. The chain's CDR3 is CATSDPGTGTHEQYF. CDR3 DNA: TGTGCCACCAGTGACCCCGGGACAGGGACCCACGAGCAGTACTTC.

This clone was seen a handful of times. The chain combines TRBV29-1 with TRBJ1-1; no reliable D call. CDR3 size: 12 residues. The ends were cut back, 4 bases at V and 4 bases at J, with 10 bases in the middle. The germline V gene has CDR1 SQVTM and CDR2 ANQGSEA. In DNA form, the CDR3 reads TGCAGCGTTGGTCCTGACGGCACTGAAGCTTTCTTT. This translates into CSVGPDGTEAFF.

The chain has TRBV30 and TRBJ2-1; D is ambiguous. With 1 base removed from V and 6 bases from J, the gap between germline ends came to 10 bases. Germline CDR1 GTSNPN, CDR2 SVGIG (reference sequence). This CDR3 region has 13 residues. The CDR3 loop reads CAWSEGWVNEQFF. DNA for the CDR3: TGTGCCTGGAGTGAGGGTTGGGTCAATGAGCAGTTCTTC. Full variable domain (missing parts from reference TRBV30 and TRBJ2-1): SQTIHQWPATLVQPVGSPLSLECTVEGTSNPNLYWYRQAAGRGLQLLFYSVGIGQISSEVPQNLSASRPQDRQFILSSKKLLLSDSGFYLCAWSEGWVNEQFFGPGTRLTVL.

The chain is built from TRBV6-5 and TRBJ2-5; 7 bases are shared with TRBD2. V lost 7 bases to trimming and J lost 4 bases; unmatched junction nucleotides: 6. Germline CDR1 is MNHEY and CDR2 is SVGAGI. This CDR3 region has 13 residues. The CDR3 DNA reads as TGTGCCAGCACCGGACTAGAGGGAGAGACCCAGTACTTC. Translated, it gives CASTGLEGETQYF.

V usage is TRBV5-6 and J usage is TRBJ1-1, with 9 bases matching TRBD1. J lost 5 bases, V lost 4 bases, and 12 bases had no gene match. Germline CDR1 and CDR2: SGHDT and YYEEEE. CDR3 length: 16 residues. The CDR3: CASSATGGALRTEAFF. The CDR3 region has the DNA TGTGCCAGCAGCGCCACAGGGGGCGCCCTGAGGACTGAAGCTTTCTTT.

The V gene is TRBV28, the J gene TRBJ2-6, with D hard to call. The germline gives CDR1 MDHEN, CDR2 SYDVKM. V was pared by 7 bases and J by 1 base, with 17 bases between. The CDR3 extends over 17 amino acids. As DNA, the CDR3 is TGTGCCAGCACCAAACGAACGCGAAGTTCTGGGGCCAACGTCCTGACTTTC. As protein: CASTKRTRSSGANVLTF.

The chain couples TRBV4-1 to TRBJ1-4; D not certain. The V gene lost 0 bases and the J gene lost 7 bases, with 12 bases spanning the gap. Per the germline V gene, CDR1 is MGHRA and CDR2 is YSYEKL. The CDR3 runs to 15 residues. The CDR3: CASSQERDLTEKLFF. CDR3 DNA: TGCGCCAGCAGCCAAGAGAGGGATCTTACTGAAAAACTGTTTTTT.

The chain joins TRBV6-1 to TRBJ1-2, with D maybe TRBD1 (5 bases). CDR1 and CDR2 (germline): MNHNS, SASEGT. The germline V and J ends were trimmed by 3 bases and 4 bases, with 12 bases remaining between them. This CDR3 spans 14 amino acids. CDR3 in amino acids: CASSDLTGSYGYTF. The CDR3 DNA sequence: TGTGCCAGCAGTGATCTAACAGGCAGCTATGGCTACACCTTC.

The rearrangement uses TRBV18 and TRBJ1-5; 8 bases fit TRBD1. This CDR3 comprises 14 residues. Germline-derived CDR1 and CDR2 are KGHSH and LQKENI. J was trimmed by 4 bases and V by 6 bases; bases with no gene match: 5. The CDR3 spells CASSLDRVNQPQHF. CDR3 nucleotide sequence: TGTGCCAGCTCGCTGGACAGGGTTAATCAGCCCCAGCATTTT.

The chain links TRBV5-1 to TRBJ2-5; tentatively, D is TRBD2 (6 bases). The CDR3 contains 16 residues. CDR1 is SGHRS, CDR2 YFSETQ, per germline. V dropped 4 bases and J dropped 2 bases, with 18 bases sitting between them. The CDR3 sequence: CASSPVGGLKQETQYF. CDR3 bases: TGCGCCAGCAGCCCGGTGGGGGGTCTTAAACAAGAGACCCAGTACTTC.

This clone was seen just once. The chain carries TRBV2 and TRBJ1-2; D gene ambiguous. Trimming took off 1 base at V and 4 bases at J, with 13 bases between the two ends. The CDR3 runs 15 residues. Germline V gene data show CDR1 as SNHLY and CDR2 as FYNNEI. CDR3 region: CASSEGGNQLYGYTF. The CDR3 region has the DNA TGTGCCAGCAGTGAAGGTGGGAATCAGCTCTATGGCTACACCTTC. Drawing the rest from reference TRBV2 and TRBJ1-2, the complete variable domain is EPEVTQTPSHQVTQMGQEVILRCVPISNHLYFYWYRQILGQKVEFLVSFYNNEISEKSEIFDDQFSVERPDGSNFTLKIRSTKLEDSAMYFCASSEGGNQLYGYTFGSGTRLTVV.

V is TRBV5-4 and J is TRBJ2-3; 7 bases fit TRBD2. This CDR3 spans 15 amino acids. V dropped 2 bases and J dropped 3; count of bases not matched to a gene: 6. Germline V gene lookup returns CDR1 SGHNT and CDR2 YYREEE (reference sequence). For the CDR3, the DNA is TGTGCCAGCAGCTTTCCGGGAGGAGGGACAGATACGCAGTATTTT. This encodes CASSFPGGGTDTQYF.

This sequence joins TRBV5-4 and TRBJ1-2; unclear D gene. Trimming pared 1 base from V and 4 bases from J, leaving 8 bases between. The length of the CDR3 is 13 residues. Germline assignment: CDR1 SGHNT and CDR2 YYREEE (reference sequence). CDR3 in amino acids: CASSLNSVYGYTF. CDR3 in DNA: TGTGCCAGCAGCTTGAACAGCGTCTATGGCTACACCTTC. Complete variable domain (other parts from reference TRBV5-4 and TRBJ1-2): ETGVTQSPTHLIKTRGQQVTLRCSSQSGHNTVSWYQQALGQGPQFIFQYYREEENGRGNFPPRFSGLQFPNYSSELNVNALELDDSALYLCASSLNSVYGYTFGSGTRLTVV.